This TCR beta chain is from a study of CD8 T cells in Susac syndrome. Germline V gene data show CDR1 as SGHNT and CDR2 as YYREEE (reference sequence). The CDR3 loop spans 13 amino acids. The ends were cut back, 4 bases at V and 5 bases at J, with 12 bases in the middle. Random hexamers primed reverse transcription of about 0.5 to 1 ug RNA. Multiplex PCR with immunoSEQ amplified the TCR beta CDR3 across 54 Vbeta and 13 Jbeta. MiXCR, run by TCRdb on the immunoSEQ multiplex PCR reads, gives a single entry per CDR3 protein. The repertoire includes 78,000 or so distinct CDR3 sequences, roughly 94% of them detected once, and roughly 0.39% sits in the top ten.

The TCR sequence derives from a human donor with multiple sclerosis. This chain connects TRBV5-4 to TRBJ2-5, with TRBD1 as a possible D gene (6 bases). Sequencing was done on a sample of CD8+ T cells from PBMCs. This CDR3 is CASSVQGPETQYF. DNA for the CDR3: TGTGCCAGCAGCGTACAGGGTCCGGAGACCCAGTACTTC.